What follows describes a single TCR beta chain. Its antigen remains unidentified. Profiled with immunoSEQ multiplex PCR; TCRdb holds only in-frame clones, not every one. The sample holds tens of thousands of clones, 84% seen once. The data were obtained in a study of OX40 agonist ivuxolimab in advanced cancers. Study summary: Patients receiving dose escalation had hepatocellular carcinoma, melanoma, renal cell or head and neck cancer. Study-wide results and caveats: Certain nonresponders likewise exhibited a low normalized T-cell clonal expansion.

Germline-derived CDR1 and CDR2 are ENHRY and SYGVKD. V gave up 11 bases and J gave up 0 bases; unmatched junction bases: 8. The CDR3 sequence is 16 residues long. This TCR was sampled from an adult with an advanced solid tumor such as melanoma, head and neck, liver or kidney cancer. This chain links TRBV10-3 with TRBJ2-2, with 11 bases fitting TRBD2. The material was CD4+ or CD8+ T cells sorted from blood, obtained in a trial of the OX40 agonist ivuxolimab. The CDR3 protein is CASKGGLAANTGELFF. The CDR3 region has the DNA TGTGCCTCAAAAGGGGGACTAGCGGCGAACACCGGGGAGCTGTTTTTT.